This T cell receptor beta chain is drawn from a study of regulatory T cells in long-lasting Graves disease. The study, taken as a whole, reports: Examination was confined to peripheral blood, excluding thyroid tissue. Persistent Graves' patients showed a TCR diversity that was lower than that of newly diagnosed ones. There was favoring of TRBV28, TRBJ1-2 and TRBJ2-5 in persistent disease.

CDR3 length equals 15 residues. Germline lookup yields CDR1 DFQATT and CDR2 SNEGSKA (reference sequence). V shed 2 bases and J 8 bases; nucleotides not matched to a gene: 8. This clonotype was seen ten or more times. The antigen is not known. As to time point: newly diagnosed GD, antithyroid drugs for less than 3 months. PBMC-extracted RNA yielded the TCR library. Relying on iRepertoire HTBI primers and Arm-PCR of CDR3 regions, the team built TCR beta libraries. TCRdb called the multiplex PCR reads again in MiXCR, with one record for every CDR3 protein. The repertoire holds some 410,000 distinct CDR3 sequences, with 16% as singletons. The sample also formed part of further work on T cells in Graves' hyperthyroidism and ophthalmopathy.

This sequence originates from a woman aged 30 to 39 with Graves disease. This material consisted of peripheral blood mononuclear cells (PBMCs), taken at new diagnosis, from a patient treated with antithyroid drugs. J is TRBJ2-1 and V is TRBV20-1, with TRBD2 identical over 11 bases. In DNA, the CDR3 is TGCAGTGCTAGATTCCCGACTAGCGGGATGTATGAGCAGTTCTTC. The encoded protein is CSARFPTSGMYEQFF.